Listed here is a single T cell receptor (beta chain). Its binding antigen is unknown. A single base separates this from a much larger clone, so it may be a read error. The record originates from a study of CD8 T cells in ankylosing spondylitis (dated by TCRdb to 2015 to 2018). General notes on the study: The study set out to find disease-linked TCR variants by profiling T cell receptor beta repertoires in ankylosing spondylitis patients and healthy donors. The full study cohort was made up of about 25 ankylosing spondylitis patients and some 100 healthy donors. Peripheral blood samples were taken, and synovial fluid was additionally collected from ankylosing spondylitis patients. What the research found in general, with its limitations: Blood from ankylosing spondylitis patients appeared to be characterized by a TCR beta motif composed of 7 to 9 highly homologous amino acid variants. The disease-linked clones were reported as significantly enriched in matched synovial fluid samples from ankylosing spondylitis patients. Some motif variants were previously reported in synovial fluid and blood of reactive arthritis patients, suggesting common disease-initiation mechanisms. A CD8+ phenotype was shown by the disease-linked clones, which were found at relatively low frequencies in peripheral blood.

Sequenced using an Illumina HiSeq 2500. Quantitative 5'-RACE with molecular barcodes was the method used to prepare the TCR beta libraries. In the source study's methods: To identify disease-linked TCR variants, a new computational method was used, one built on a probabilistic model of VDJ rearrangement. TCRdb redid the processing of the public reads, applying fastp at Q25 and MiXCR, and retained in-frame beta chains. All rows with the same CDR3 protein become a single entry with the most common DNA and genes. None of the V and J calls come from the authors' own analysis; TCRdb made them. The sample has about 320,000 distinct CDR3 sequences on record, approximately 10% of them singletons. The ten top clones hold about a tenth of the sample. Sequences SQVTM (CDR1) and ANQGSEA (CDR2) are obtained from the germline V gene. V is cut by 4 bases and J by 8 bases, and the space between the germline ends is 11 bases. The CDR3 runs 11 amino acids, cysteine and phenylalanine included. The DNA shown is the 33-base CDR3, in frame from base 1.

Rearrangement joined TRBV29-1 to TRBJ1-2; matching of 5 bases hints at TRBD1 as the D gene. The sequenced sample was blood, either unsorted or a sorted T cell fraction (not recorded which). The TCR sequence derives from a female donor with ankylosing spondylitis or in good health (not recorded which). This receptor carries the CDR3 CSVVQGGGYTF. In nucleotides, the sequence is TGCAGCGTTGTCCAGGGAGGGGGCTACACCTTC. Beyond the CDR3, the reference TRBV29-1 and TRBJ1-2 genes provide the residues; the full variable domain reads: SAVISQKPSRDICQRGTSLTIQCQVDSQVTMMFWYRQQPGQSLTLIATANQGSEATYESGFVIDKFPISRPNLTFSTLTVSNMSPEDSSIYLCSVVQGGGYTFGSGTRLTVV.